The rows below give T cell receptor beta chains drawn from one sample of a study of cytomegalovirus exposure and HLA in healthy donors. TCRdb keeps only in-frame clones here, not all; method: immunoSEQ multiplex PCR. The table records around 60,000 clones, more than 75% of them present only once. The sequenced sample was PBMCs. The receptors here all came from a male donor in good health and CMV-seronegative. The CDR3 runs from the conserved cysteine through the conserved F or W. D genes are given only for firm matches. Some rows mark clone size as missing; the rest say once, few, many or name a class of expanded clone.

D gene,J gene,clone size,V gene,CDR3 protein,CDR3 DNA
TRBD1,TRBJ1-1,NA,TRBV4-3,CASSHPGQYTEAFF,TGCGCCAGCAGCCATCCGGGACAGTACACTGAAGCTTTCTTT
TRBD2,TRBJ2-3,NA,TRBV7-6,CASSFGGSADTQYF,TGTGCCAGCAGCTTCGGGGGGAGCGCAGATACGCAGTATTTT
TRBD1,TRBJ2-1,NA,TRBV19,CASSTRTGTAVDNEQFF,TGTGCCAGTAGTACCCGAACAGGGACAGCCGTAGACAATGAGCAGTTCTTC
TRBD1,TRBJ1-5,NA,TRBV19,CASKGQASNQPQHF,TGTGCCAGTAAGGGACAGGCCAGCAATCAGCCCCAGCATTTT
TRBD2,TRBJ2-1,few,TRBV5-4,CASSFLAGGNEQFF,TGTGCCAGCAGCTTTCTAGCGGGGGGAAATGAGCAGTTCTTC
NA,TRBJ1-2,few,TRBV5-5,CASSPDTSNYGYTF,TGTGCCAGCAGTCCGGACACGTCTAACTATGGCTACACCTTC
NA,TRBJ1-1,NA,TRBV7-3,CASSSRRGAQAFF,TGTGCCAGCAGCTCCCGTCGGGGGGCACAAGCTTTCTTT
NA,TRBJ1-2,NA,TRBV13,CASSLGQKNYGYTF,TGTGCCAGCAGCTTAGGACAGAAAAACTATGGCTACACCTTC
NA,TRBJ2-3,once,TRBV11-3,CASSPRVTSTDTQYF,TGTGCCAGCAGCCCCAGGGTGACTAGCACAGATACGCAGTATTTT
TRBD1,TRBJ2-7,NA,TRBV9,CASSPLGQGYEQYF,TGTGCCAGCAGCCCTTTGGGACAGGGTTACGAGCAGTACTTC
TRBD1,TRBJ1-6,NA,TRBV7-2,CASSSAGTGTSPLHF,TGTGCCAGCAGCTCGGCCGGGACAGGGACCTCACCCCTCCACTTT
NA,TRBJ2-1,NA,TRBV14,CASSGPESGAGNEQFF,TGTGCCAGCAGCGGGCCGGAGAGTGGGGCCGGCAATGAGCAGTTCTTC
NA,TRBJ2-3,NA,TRBV19,CASSMMGYGQPNPDTQYF,TGTGCCAGTAGTATGATGGGCTATGGACAGCCGAATCCCGATACGCAGTATTTT
NA,TRBJ1-1,NA,TRBV5-1,CASSLVGEDTEAFF,TGCGCCAGCAGCTTGGTGGGGGAGGACACTGAAGCTTTCTTT
NA,TRBJ2-7,NA,TRBV7-9,CASSLSVPSSYEQYF,TGTGCCAGCAGCCTGAGCGTACCGAGCTCCTACGAGCAGTACTTC
NA,TRBJ1-1,NA,TRBV19,CASSIARVNTEAFF,TGTGCCAGTAGTATAGCCAGGGTTAACACTGAAGCTTTCTTT
NA,TRBJ1-1,NA,TRBV10-3,CAISESETEAFF,TGTGCCATCAGTGAGTCGGAGACTGAAGCTTTCTTT
NA,TRBJ1-2,NA,TRBV7-9,CASSSNPYGYTF,TGTGCCAGCAGCTCAAATCCATATGGCTACACCTTC
TRBD2,TRBJ2-3,NA,TRBV7-2,CASSPREAGNTDTQYF,TGTGCCAGCAGCCCGCGGGAAGCGGGGAACACAGATACGCAGTATTTT
TRBD1,TRBJ2-7,once,TRBV5-1,CTSSAGQETYEQYF,TGCACCAGCAGCGCAGGACAGGAGACCTACGAGCAGTACTTC
TRBD2,TRBJ2-3,NA,TRBV7-2,CASSISGGASTDTQYF,TGTGCCAGCAGCATTAGCGGGGGGGCAAGCACAGATACGCAGTATTTT
NA,TRBJ1-6,NA,TRBV7-6,CASSLDGRAGSPLHF,TGTGCCAGCAGCTTAGACGGCAGGGCAGGGTCACCCCTCCACTTT
TRBD1,TRBJ1-3,NA,TRBV25-1,CAGSADRTAGNTIYF,TGTGCCGGCAGTGCGGACAGGACGGCTGGAAACACCATATATTTT
NA,TRBJ2-5,NA,TRBV2,CASSTREGETQYF,TGTGCCAGCTCCACACGGGAAGGGGAGACCCAGTACTTC
NA,TRBJ1-1,NA,TRBV30,CAWAITVTNTEAFF,TGTGCCTGGGCGATCACAGTTACGAACACTGAAGCTTTCTTT
TRBD1,TRBJ1-4,NA,TRBV4-3,CASGRDRGTNEKLFF,TGCGCCAGCGGCCGGGACAGGGGTACTAATGAAAAACTGTTTTTT
NA,TRBJ2-3,NA,TRBV7-3,CASRSGRGGDTQYF,TGTGCCAGCAGAAGTGGCCGGGGTGGAGATACGCAGTATTTT
NA,TRBJ1-1,NA,TRBV7-2,CASSLNTGSPWAAFF,TGTGCCAGCAGCTTAAATACAGGGAGCCCCTGGGCGGCTTTCTTT
TRBD1,TRBJ2-6,NA,TRBV5-6,CASSLETGAGANVLTF,TGTGCCAGCAGCTTGGAGACAGGGGCTGGGGCCAACGTCCTGACTTTC
NA,TRBJ2-3,NA,TRBV7-2,CASSLQDKDTQYF,TGTGCCAGCAGCTTGCAGGATAAGGATACGCAGTATTTT
NA,TRBJ2-2,NA,TRBV19,CATRQENTGELFF,TGTGCCACCCGACAGGAGAACACCGGGGAGCTGTTTTTT
TRBD2,TRBJ2-3,NA,TRBV7-3,CASSLSSGGEGTQYF,TGTGCCAGCAGCCTATCTAGCGGGGGGGAGGGTACGCAGTATTTT
TRBD2,TRBJ2-7,NA,TRBV7-2,CASSLLAGAQESSYEQYF,TGTGCCAGCAGCTTACTAGCGGGGGCCCAAGAGAGCTCCTACGAGCAGTACTTC
NA,TRBJ1-2,NA,TRBV6-6,CASSYSEAVGYTF,TGTGCCAGCAGTTACTCGGAGGCCGTGGGCTACACCTTC
NA,TRBJ2-7,NA,TRBV5-4,CASSPAQGPLGEQYF,TGTGCCAGCAGCCCCGCCCAGGGCCCGCTGGGGGAGCAGTACTTC
TRBD2,TRBJ2-5,NA,TRBV28,CASSLVQRGLIETQYF,TGTGCCAGCAGTTTAGTCCAGCGGGGGCTGATAGAGACCCAGTACTTC
NA,TRBJ2-1,NA,TRBV10-1,CASSDRGFGGNEQFF,TGCGCCAGCAGTGATAGGGGGTTCGGGGGGAATGAGCAGTTCTTC
NA,TRBJ1-2,NA,TRBV29-1,CSVDRTETYGYTF,TGCAGCGTTGATAGGACAGAGACCTATGGCTACACCTTC
TRBD1,TRBJ1-1,NA,TRBV6-5,CASSYGQGATEAFF,TGTGCCAGCAGTTACGGACAGGGGGCCACTGAAGCTTTCTTT
NA,TRBJ2-7,NA,TRBV7-8,CASSLSSGEQYF,TGTGCCAGCAGCTTATCCTCAGGCGAGCAGTACTTC
TRBD2,TRBJ2-5,few,TRBV15,CATSRQRLAGMETQYF,TGTGCCACCAGCAGGCAAAGACTAGCGGGGATGGAGACCCAGTACTTC
NA,TRBJ2-2,NA,TRBV5-6,CASSLGGIRELFF,TGTGCCAGCAGCTTGGGCGGCATCCGGGAGCTGTTTTTT
NA,TRBJ2-5,NA,TRBV5-4,CASRSGVSETQYF,TGTGCCAGCAGGTCGGGAGTAAGCGAGACCCAGTACTTC
NA,TRBJ2-1,few,TRBV6-6,CASSRSNEQFF,TGTGCCAGCAGTCGGTCCAATGAGCAGTTCTTC
TRBD2,TRBJ2-5,NA,TRBV11-2,CASSSRLAHQETQYF,TGTGCCAGCAGCTCTAGACTAGCGCATCAAGAGACCCAGTACTTC
TRBD1,TRBJ1-2,NA,TRBV6-1,CASSDRTGRGYGYTF,TGTGCCAGCAGTGACCGGACAGGGAGGGGCTATGGCTACACCTTC
TRBD2,TRBJ2-1,NA,TRBV11-2,CASNPPGTSHTNEQFF,TGTGCCAGCAACCCTCCCGGGACTAGCCACACAAATGAGCAGTTCTTC
NA,TRBJ2-2,once,TRBV7-3,CASSLDRVTGELFF,TGTGCCAGCAGCTTAGATAGAGTCACCGGGGAGCTGTTTTTT
TRBD2,TRBJ2-5,NA,TRBV7-6,CASSVGTIKETQYF,TGTGCCAGCAGCGTAGGGACTATAAAAGAGACCCAGTACTTC
TRBD1,TRBJ1-2,NA,TRBV5-6,CASTPGQDYGYTF,TGTGCCAGCACCCCTGGACAGGACTATGGCTACACCTTC
TRBD1,TRBJ1-2,NA,TRBV4-3,CASSHLDRTYGYTF,TGCGCCAGCAGCCACTTGGACAGGACCTATGGCTACACCTTC
NA,TRBJ2-1,NA,TRBV7-3,CASSLETGAYNEQFF,TGTGCCAGCAGCTTAGAGACAGGAGCCTACAATGAGCAGTTCTTC
NA,TRBJ2-5,NA,TRBV6-1,CASSENAAYQETQYF,TGTGCCAGCAGTGAAAACGCCGCGTACCAAGAGACCCAGTACTTC
NA,TRBJ2-7,NA,TRBV5-6,CASSLGWEYEQYF,TGTGCCAGCAGCTTGGGATGGGAGTACGAGCAGTACTTC
NA,TRBJ1-1,NA,TRBV6-5,CASSYSAVNTEAFF,TGTGCCAGCAGTTACTCAGCGGTGAACACTGAAGCTTTCTTT
NA,TRBJ1-6,few,TRBV18,CASSPGTSNSPLHF,TGTGCCAGCTCACCGGGGACAAGTAATTCACCCCTCCACTTT
TRBD1,TRBJ2-5,NA,TRBV19,CASRPTGGQETQYF,TGTGCCAGTAGACCAACAGGGGGCCAAGAGACCCAGTACTTC
TRBD1,TRBJ1-1,NA,TRBV4-2,CASSSRQGMNTEAFF,TGTGCCAGCAGCTCCAGACAGGGCATGAACACTGAAGCTTTCTTT
NA,TRBJ2-2,NA,TRBV7-8,CASSLALDTGELFF,TGTGCCAGCAGCTTAGCCCTCGACACCGGGGAGCTGTTTTTT